This is a list of T cell receptor beta chains from one sample in a study of control samples from healthy donors and cancer patients. The data were produced by immunoSEQ multiplex PCR, yet TCRdb's version contains in-frame clones alone and is incomplete. The sample holds some 120,000 clones, around 90% seen once. The sequencing input was blood. Receptor source: a woman in her sixties or seventies in good health. Both conserved end residues are part of each CDR3.

j_call | v_call | cdr3_aa
TRBJ1-5 | TRBV4-1 | CASSSTDRAAQPQHF
TRBJ1-4 | TRBV6-5 | CASSPWSQSKLFF
TRBJ2-6 | TRBV7-3 | CASSPAQGANVLTF
TRBJ1-1 | TRBV19 | CASSIRDRGTEAFF
TRBJ2-7 | TRBV11-2 | CASSLDSSSSYEQYF
TRBJ1-5 | TRBV25-1 | CASQAMGSNQPQHF
TRBJ2-7 | TRBV28 | CASSSTGTHEQYF
TRBJ1-1 | TRBV29-1 | CSVSQGTEAFF
TRBJ1-6 | TRBV2 | CASRTREANARGLPLHF
TRBJ1-5 | TRBV19 | CASRVGTGVSNPQHF
TRBJ2-1 | TRBV6-5 | CASSAAEYNEQFF
TRBJ2-4 | TRBV10-1 | CASSEGSAVGKNIQYF
TRBJ2-5 | TRBV24-1 | CATSDLPGLDKETQYF
TRBJ2-2 | TRBV7-3 | CASSLTGGANTGELFF
TRBJ2-2 | TRBV4-1 | CASSQTRVSGTGELFF
TRBJ1-6 | TRBV7-2 | CASSLGGKAPYNSPLHF
TRBJ2-6 | TRBV19 | CASRAGGARSGANVLTF
TRBJ2-3 | TRBV12-5 | CASGLPPSGGGGDTQYF
TRBJ1-6 | TRBV12-3/TRBV12-4 | CASSSGLPLHF
TRBJ1-1 | TRBV6-6 | CAISGAQNTEAFF
TRBJ1-4 | TRBV23-1 | CASSHLSWGNEKLFF
TRBJ1-5 | TRBV5-5 | CASSLSGSNQPQHF
TRBJ2-7 | TRBV11-2 | CASSRNGQEEPLTHEQYF
TRBJ1-1 | TRBV11-3 | CASSTGANTEAFF
TRBJ2-2 | TRBV6-4 | CASRLRGDTGELFF
TRBJ2-4 | TRBV3-1/TRBV3-2 | CASSQDPLVGAGTGIQYF
TRBJ1-5 | TRBV15 | CATSPAGPRNQPQHF
TRBJ2-2 | TRBV7-8 | CASTPSTGELFF
TRBJ2-2 | TRBV11-2 | CASSPVAGGLGGELFF
TRBJ1-1 | TRBV5-8 | CASSLLGRENTEAFF
TRBJ2-5 | TRBV10-2 | CASRESGGHQETQYF
TRBJ1-3 | TRBV27 | CASSQGARNTIYF
TRBJ2-1 | TRBV7-9 | CASSLESLQQFF
TRBJ2-1 | TRBV3-1/TRBV3-2 | CASSQTGNEQFF
TRBJ1-1 | TRBV14 | CASSQSSEGWDTEAFF
TRBJ2-5 | TRBV5-1 | CASSLRSRETQYF
TRBJ1-6 | TRBV9 | CASSVAGPNSPLHF
TRBJ2-5 | TRBV5-1 | CASSLQAETQYF
TRBJ2-7 | TRBV7-6 | CASSPGTSGTYEQYF
TRBJ2-1 | TRBV11-3 | CASRMMAHYNEQFF
TRBJ2-3 | TRBV7-2 | CASSLHGQGTDTQYF
TRBJ1-1 | TRBV7-3 | CASSLGQGFTEAFF